Listed below are T cell receptor beta chains from one sample, sequenced in a study of T cell responses to AZD1222 COVID-19 vaccine. Only in-frame clones appear in the TCRdb table, and some are missing; sequencing was by immunoSEQ multiplex PCR. The data contain some 130,000 clones, about 93% of them singletons. The sequencing here drew on peripheral blood, taken 28 days after the second AZD1222 dose. The receptors originated from an adult who received the AZD1222 COVID-19 vaccine. The CDR3 runs from the conserved cysteine through the conserved F or W. Each record gives: V gene, D gene, J gene, clone size, CDR3 DNA, CDR3 protein. A D gene is named only where the DNA matches it firmly. Where a row states a size, it is once, few, many or the class of an expanded clone; other rows omit it.

>TRBV4-1|.|TRBJ1-5|.
TGCGCCAGCAGCCAAGACGGCGGTAGGGATCAGCCCCAGCATTTT
CASSQDGGRDQPQHF
>TRBV12-5|.|TRBJ2-2|.
TGTGCTTCCTGCGAGGGGACAACAAACACCGGGGAGCTGTTTTTT
CASCEGTTNTGELFF
>TRBV3-1/TRBV3-2|.|TRBJ2-2|.
TGTGCCAGCAGCCAACCGATACAGGGTGGCGGGGAGCTGTTTTTT
CASSQPIQGGGELFF
>TRBV29-1|.|TRBJ1-2|.
TGCAGCGTGAGGGTTGACTATGGCTACACCTTC
CSVRVDYGYTF
>TRBV5-5|.|TRBJ1-5|.
TGTGCCAGCAGCTTGGATCCAGGGACTAGTCAGCCCCAGCATTTT
CASSLDPGTSQPQHF
>TRBV13|TRBD1|TRBJ1-1|.
TGTGCCAGCAGCTTAGGCGTCACAGGGGGCACTGAAGCTTTCTTT
CASSLGVTGGTEAFF
>TRBV7-3|.|TRBJ1-5|.
TGTGCCAGCAGCTTAAAACACCAGCCCCAGCATTTT
CASSLKHQPQHF
>TRBV3-1/TRBV3-2|TRBD1|TRBJ1-6|.
TGTGCCAGCAGTCGCAGGGACAGGGACAGTAATTCACCCCTCCACTTT
CASSRRDRDSNSPLHF
>TRBV4-3|TRBD1|TRBJ1-4|.
TGCGCCAGCAGCCAAGCTTCTGGGTGGACAGGGGGGGAAAAACTGTTTTTT
CASSQASGWTGGEKLFF
>TRBV4-1|TRBD2|TRBJ2-3|.
TGCGCCAGCAGCCAAGAACCCCTAGGGAGCGGGGGGGCACCCACAGATACGCAGTATTTT
CASSQEPLGSGGAPTDTQYF
>TRBV6-2/TRBV6-3|.|TRBJ1-5|once
TGTGCCAGCAGTGCGGTGGGGGGCCGGAGCAATCAGCCCCAGCATTTT
CASSAVGGRSNQPQHF
>TRBV7-9|TRBD1|TRBJ2-7|.
TGTGCCAGCAGCCTAGGACCGGGACAGGGAATCCACGAGCAGTACTTC
CASSLGPGQGIHEQYF
>TRBV7-9|TRBD1|TRBJ1-2|once
TGTGCCAGCAGCCTAGACCGGGACAGGGGCTCCAACTATGGCTACACCTTC
CASSLDRDRGSNYGYTF
>TRBV6-5|.|TRBJ1-6|.
TGTGCCAGCAGGAGGACAGAGGATTCACCCCTCCACTTT
CASRRTEDSPLHF
>TRBV5-4|.|TRBJ1-4|.
TGTGCCAGCAGCTCCGGGGAGGGCGGATTCGATGAAAAACTGTTTTTT
CASSSGEGGFDEKLFF
>TRBV3-1/TRBV3-2|.|TRBJ2-7|.
TGTGCCAGCAGCCACGGACGGACTTGGGGCTACGAGCAGTACTTC
CASSHGRTWGYEQYF
>TRBV9|TRBD1|TRBJ1-1|once
TGTGCCAGCAGCGTAGGGACAGGGGGCGGAATAAAGGCTTTCTTT
CASSVGTGGGIKAFF
>TRBV6-2/TRBV6-3|.|TRBJ2-3|.
TGTGCCAGCACCCCACTGGAGGCGGGTATGAATGCAGATACGCAGTATTTT
CASTPLEAGMNADTQYF
>TRBV7-2|TRBD1|TRBJ2-1|.
TGTGCCAGCAGCCCGATCACCTACGGGACAGATTCCTACAATGAGCAGTTCTTC
CASSPITYGTDSYNEQFF
>TRBV5-8|TRBD2|TRBJ2-2|.
TGTGCCAGCAGCTTGGGACTAGCGGGGATAAACACCGGGGAGCTGTTTTTT
CASSLGLAGINTGELFF
>TRBV12-3/TRBV12-4|.|TRBJ2-1|.
TGTGCCAGCAGTTTACTAACGTACAATGAGCAGTTCTTC
CASSLLTYNEQFF
>TRBV5-5|.|TRBJ2-3|once
TGTGCCAGCAGCTTGGGGGGGCCGGGAGATACGCAGTATTTT
CASSLGGPGDTQYF
>TRBV7-2|TRBD1|TRBJ1-2|.
TGTGCCAGCAGCTTACCGTGGGACAGGGCAGGCGATGGCTACACCTTC
CASSLPWDRAGDGYTF
>TRBV10-3|.|TRBJ2-2|.
TGTGCCACGCTTGAGACGGGTTACACCGGGGAGCTGTTTTTT
CATLETGYTGELFF
>TRBV20-1|.|TRBJ2-7|.
TGCAGTGCTAGTGGTGGGCAGGGTACCTACGAGCAGTACTTC
CSASGGQGTYEQYF
>TRBV5-5|TRBD2|TRBJ2-3|.
TGTGCCAGCAGCTTGGTTGGTAGCGGGGGGATCACAGATACGCAGTATTTT
CASSLVGSGGITDTQYF
>TRBV5-1|TRBD2|TRBJ2-1|.
TGCGCCAGCAGCTTCCAGCGGGGACCGTACAATGAGCAGTTCTTC
CASSFQRGPYNEQFF
>TRBV7-9|.|TRBJ2-5|.
TGTGCCAGCAGCCCGCAGTCCGGGGTAGGCACCCAGTACTTC
CASSPQSGVGTQYF
>TRBV2|.|TRBJ2-2|few
TGTGCCAGCAGTGGGGATTACACCGGGGAGCTGTTTTTT
CASSGDYTGELFF